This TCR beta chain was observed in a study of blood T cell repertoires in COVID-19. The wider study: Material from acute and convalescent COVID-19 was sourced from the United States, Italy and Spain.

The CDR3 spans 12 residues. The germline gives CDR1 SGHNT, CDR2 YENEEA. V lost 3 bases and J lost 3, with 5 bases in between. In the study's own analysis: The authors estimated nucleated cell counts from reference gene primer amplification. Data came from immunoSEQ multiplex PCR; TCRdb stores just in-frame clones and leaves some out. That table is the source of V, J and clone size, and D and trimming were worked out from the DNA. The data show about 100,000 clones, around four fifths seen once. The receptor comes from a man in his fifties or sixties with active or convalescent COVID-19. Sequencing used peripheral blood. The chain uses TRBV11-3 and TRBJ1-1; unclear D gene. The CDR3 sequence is CASSFGDTEAFF. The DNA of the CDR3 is TGTGCCAGCAGCTTCGGTGACACTGAAGCTTTCTTT. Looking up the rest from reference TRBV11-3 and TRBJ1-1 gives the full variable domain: EAGVVQSPRYKIIEKKQPVAFWCNPISGHNTLYWYLQNLGQGPELLIRYENEEAVDDSQLPKDRFSAERLKGVDSTLKIQPAELGDSAVYLCASSFGDTEAFFGQGTRLTVV.